This T cell receptor (beta chain) is from a study of blood T cell repertoires in COVID-19. This table comes from immunoSEQ multiplex PCR, and its TCRdb copy is limited to in-frame clones, with some not included. This sample yields 90,000 to 120,000 clones, of which about nine tenths are seen a single time; roughly 1.2% belongs to the top ten. A word on this clone: An end of the junction differs from the germline gene, which may be a read error.

This clonotype originated in a young woman with acute or convalescent COVID-19. Sequencing was done on a sample of peripheral blood.

In DNA form, the CDR3 reads TGTGCCAGCAGTGCTTCACCATACTCCTGGACAGGGGGCACTCATTACAACAATTTT. It encodes CASSASPYSWTGGTHYNNF. The chain links TRBV2 to TRBJ2-3; TRBD1 aligns across 11 bases. This CDR3 contains 19 residues. Per the germline V gene, CDR1 is SNHLY and CDR2 is FYNNEI.